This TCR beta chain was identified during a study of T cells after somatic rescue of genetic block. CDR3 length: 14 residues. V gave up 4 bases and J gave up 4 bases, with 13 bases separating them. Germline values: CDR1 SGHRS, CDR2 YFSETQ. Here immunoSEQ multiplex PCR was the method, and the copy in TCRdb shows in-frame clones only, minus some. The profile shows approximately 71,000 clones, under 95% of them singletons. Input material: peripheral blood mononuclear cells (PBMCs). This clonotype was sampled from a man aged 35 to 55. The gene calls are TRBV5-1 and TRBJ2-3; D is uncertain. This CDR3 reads CASSLGPGPDTQYF. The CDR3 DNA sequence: TGCGCCAGCAGCCTAGGACCCGGACCAGATACGCAGTATTTT.